This T cell receptor beta chain was sequenced during a study of blood T cells in healthy people across ages. Regarding the study as a whole: Naive T cell percentage by flow cytometry tracked strongly with beta diversity. Unsorted PBMC material precluded a definitive naive versus antigen-experienced comparison. Underestimates were what the diversity estimates from one million T cells were considered to be.

This clonotype was counted a few times. The antigen remains undetermined. The second PCR ran about 6 to 11 cycles with a sample-barcoded 5' primer and J-beta primers. TCRdb re-derived calls from the 5' RACE reads in MiXCR, one entry per CDR3 protein. The profile shows roughly 680,000 distinct CDR3 sequences, over 20% of them singletons. Researchers report isolating at least 7 million PBMCs per sample. The sample consisted of blood. The TCR comes from a man between 65 and 85 years old in good health.

CDR3 protein: CASSLIAGYEQYF. The CDR3 coding sequence is TGTGCCAGCAGCTTGATAGCGGGTTACGAGCAGTACTTC. This chain links TRBV7-2 with TRBJ2-7, with 7 bases fitting TRBD2. Germline V gives CDR1 SGHTA, CDR2 FQGNSA. The length of the CDR3 is 13 residues. The junction had 3 bases not matched to a gene; V was cut back by 3 bases and J by 4 bases.